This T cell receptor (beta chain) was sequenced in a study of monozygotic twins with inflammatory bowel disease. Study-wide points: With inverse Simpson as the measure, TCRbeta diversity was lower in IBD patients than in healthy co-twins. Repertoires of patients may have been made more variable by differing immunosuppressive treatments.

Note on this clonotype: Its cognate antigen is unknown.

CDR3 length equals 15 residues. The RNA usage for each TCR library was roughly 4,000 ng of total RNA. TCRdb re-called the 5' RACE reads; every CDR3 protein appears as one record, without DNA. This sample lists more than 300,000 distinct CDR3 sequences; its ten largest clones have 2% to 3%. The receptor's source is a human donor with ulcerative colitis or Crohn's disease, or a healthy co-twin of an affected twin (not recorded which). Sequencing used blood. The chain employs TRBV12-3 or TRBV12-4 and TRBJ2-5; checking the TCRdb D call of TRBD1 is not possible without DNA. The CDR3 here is CASSLAGAHQETQYF.